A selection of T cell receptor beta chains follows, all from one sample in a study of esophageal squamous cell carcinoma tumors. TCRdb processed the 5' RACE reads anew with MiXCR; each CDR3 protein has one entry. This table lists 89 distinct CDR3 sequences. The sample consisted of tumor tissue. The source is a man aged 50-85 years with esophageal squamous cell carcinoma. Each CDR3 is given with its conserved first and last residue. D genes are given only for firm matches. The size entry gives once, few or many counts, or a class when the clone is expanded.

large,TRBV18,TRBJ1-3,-,TGTGCCAGCTCACCGCAGGTCTCTGGAAACACCATATATTTT,CASSPQVSGNTIYF